This is a list of T cell receptor beta chains from one sample in a study of blood T cell repertoires in COVID-19. Profiled with immunoSEQ multiplex PCR; TCRdb holds only in-frame clones, not every one. The table lists a few hundred thousand clones, approximately 87% of them singletons. The sample taken for sequencing was PBMCs or T cells enriched from blood (not recorded which). Receptors originate from a woman aged 40 to 50 who had recovered from COVID-19. Each CDR3 is given with its conserved first and last residue. Fields, in order: CDR3 protein, CDR3 DNA, D gene, J gene, V gene, clone size. D genes are given only for firm matches. Rows may omit the clone size; those that give it use once, few, many or a size class.

CASSQGYEQYF,TGTGCCAGTAGTCAGGGGTACGAGCAGTACTTC,-,TRBJ2-7,TRBV19,few
CASSLGQGGNSPLHF,TGTGCCAGCAGCTTGGGACAGGGAGGTAATTCACCCCTCCACTTT,TRBD1,TRBJ1-6,TRBV5-5,-
CASSLGQGIVDSPLHF,TGTGCCAGCAGCTTAGGACAGGGGATTGTGGATTCACCCCTCCACTTT,TRBD1,TRBJ1-6,TRBV7-9,few
CSASLPSGRYHNEQFF,TGCAGTGCTAGTTTGCCTAGCGGGAGGTACCACAATGAGCAGTTCTTC,TRBD2,TRBJ2-1,TRBV20-1,-
CASSPPGEGTRSYEQYF,TGTGCCAGCTCACCACCGGGGGAGGGTACGAGGTCCTACGAGCAGTACTTC,TRBD2,TRBJ2-7,TRBV18,-
CASSFGQGYQETQYF,TGTGCCAGCAGCTTCGGACAGGGGTACCAAGAGACCCAGTACTTC,TRBD1,TRBJ2-5,TRBV9,-
CASSKGCQAHYGYTF,TGTGCCAGCAGCAAAGGTTGTCAGGCCCACTATGGCTACACCTTC,-,TRBJ1-2,TRBV21-1,-
CASSLRPPGHPSSGNTIYF,TGTGCCAGCAGTTTAAGGCCTCCGGGACACCCGAGCTCTGGAAACACCATATATTTT,-,TRBJ1-3,TRBV27,-
CASSYSRDFTEAFF,TGTGCCAGCAGTTACTCGCGGGATTTCACTGAAGCTTTCTTT,-,TRBJ1-1,TRBV6-5,-
CASSSPSRTTGYTF,TGTGCCAGCAGCTCCCCCTCGAGAACTACTGGCTACACCTTC,-,TRBJ1-2,TRBV7-2,-
CASSSLSSNQPQHF,TGTGCCAGCAGTTCCCTGTCTAGCAATCAGCCCCAGCATTTT,-,TRBJ1-5,TRBV27,-
CASSQGLADAGIQYF,TGCGCCAGCAGCCAAGGACTAGCGGATGCAGGGATTCAGTACTTC,TRBD2,TRBJ2-4,TRBV4-1,-
CASSRGERADLDGYTF,TGTGCCAGCAGCCGTGGGGAGAGGGCAGACCTGGATGGCTACACCTTC,-,TRBJ1-2,TRBV9,-
CASSKTPVRASTDTQYF,TGTGCCAGCAGTAAAACTCCCGTAAGAGCTAGCACAGATACGCAGTATTTT,-,TRBJ2-3,TRBV7-2,-
CASSYWRQGPTSPQHF,TGTGCCAGCAGTTACTGGAGACAGGGGCCGACTAGCCCCCAGCATTTT,TRBD1,TRBJ1-5,TRBV6-2/TRBV6-3,-
CASSREDTIYF,TGTGCCAGCAGCCGGGAGGACACCATATATTTT,-,TRBJ1-3,TRBV28,once
CATSDSGTSWQSTGELFF,TGTGCCACCAGTGATTCGGGGACTTCGTGGCAATCCACCGGGGAGCTGTTTTTT,-,TRBJ2-2,TRBV24-1,-
CASSPGTSYEQYF,TGTGCCAGCTCACCCGGGACTTCCTACGAGCAGTACTTC,-,TRBJ2-7,TRBV18,few
CASMSPGLGSPLHF,TGTGCCAGCATGTCCCCAGGGTTAGGTTCACCCCTCCACTTT,-,TRBJ1-6,TRBV27,-
CASKAGTSGANTDTQYF,TGTGCCAGCAAAGCCGGGACTAGCGGGGCGAACACAGATACGCAGTATTTT,TRBD2,TRBJ2-3,TRBV2,-
CASSLPGQGWNEQFF,TGTGCCAGCAGCTTGCCGGGACAGGGATGGAATGAGCAGTTCTTC,TRBD1,TRBJ2-1,TRBV5-6,-
CASSYSGDLRNTGELFF,TGTGCCAGCAGTTACTCGGGTGACTTGAGGAACACCGGGGAGCTGTTTTTT,-,TRBJ2-2,TRBV6-2/TRBV6-3,few
CASSPPRTSGRTITDTQYF,TGTGCCAGCTCACCGCCTCGGACTAGCGGGAGGACGATCACAGATACGCAGTATTTT,TRBD2,TRBJ2-3,TRBV18,-
CASSLGVAEETQYF,TGTGCCAGCAGCTTAGGGGTAGCGGAAGAGACCCAGTACTTC,-,TRBJ2-5,TRBV7-2,-
CASSLLRGSEKLFF,TGTGCCAGCAGCTTGCTGCGTGGTAGTGAAAAACTGTTTTTT,-,TRBJ1-4,TRBV5-6,-
CASSVTGTGLIAKNIQYF,TGTGCCAGCAGCGTAACCGGGACAGGCCTAATAGCCAAAAACATTCAGTACTTC,TRBD1,TRBJ2-4,TRBV7-2,-
CASSSSGTLNSNQPQHF,TGTGCCAGCTCATCGTCCGGGACACTTAATAGCAATCAGCCCCAGCATTTT,-,TRBJ1-5,TRBV18,-
CASSPDRIYGYTF,TGCGCCAGCAGCCCGGACAGAATCTATGGCTACACCTTC,-,TRBJ1-2,TRBV5-1,-
CASSQPDSSYEQYF,TGTGCCAGCAGCCAACCGGACAGTTCCTACGAGCAGTACTTC,-,TRBJ2-7,TRBV14,-
CASRPTRTDQNTEAFF,TGTGCCAGCAGACCTACAAGGACAGACCAGAACACTGAAGCTTTCTTT,-,TRBJ1-1,TRBV7-6,-
CATSRDLSSGSFYNEQFF,TGTGCCACCAGCAGAGATCTGTCTAGCGGGAGCTTTTACAATGAGCAGTTCTTC,TRBD2,TRBJ2-1,TRBV15,-
CASSRTGAIYEQYF,TGTGCCAGCAGCCGGACAGGGGCAATCTACGAGCAGTACTTC,TRBD1,TRBJ2-7,TRBV7-9,-
CAWRVGHVNTEAFF,TGTGCCTGGAGGGTAGGACACGTGAACACTGAAGCTTTCTTT,-,TRBJ1-1,TRBV30,-
CASSQQGARNYGYTF,TGTGCCAGCAGCCAACAGGGGGCGCGGAACTATGGCTACACCTTC,TRBD1,TRBJ1-2,TRBV3-1/TRBV3-2,-
CASSPQVGASQPQHF,TGTGCCAGCAGCCCCCAGGTTGGGGCAAGTCAGCCCCAGCATTTT,-,TRBJ1-5,TRBV7-2,-
CASMRGGTGNTIYF,TGCGCCAGCATGAGAGGGGGAACTGGAAACACCATATATTTT,-,TRBJ1-3,TRBV10-1,few
CASRTGLSFRAFF,TGTGCCAGCCGGACAGGACTGTCCTTCAGAGCTTTCTTT,TRBD1,TRBJ1-1,TRBV28,-